This T cell receptor beta chain derives from a study of blood T cell repertoires in COVID-19. Germline V lookup: CDR1 SGHRS, CDR2 YFSETQ. V was shortened by 5 bases and J by 8 bases, with 14 bases between the two germline ends. The CDR3 extends over 13 amino acids. The data were produced by immunoSEQ multiplex PCR, yet TCRdb's version contains in-frame clones alone and is incomplete. The sample comprises 140,000 to 150,000 clones, around 83% of which are singletons, and roughly 2.7% rests with the top ten. The source material was peripheral blood. J is TRBJ2-1 and V is TRBV5-1, with D maybe TRBD2 (6 bases). The sequence derives from a human donor with acute or convalescent COVID-19. The donor label of this sample is uncertain. The CDR3 DNA reads TGCGCCAGCAGTCCCCGGGACTTACATGAGCAGTTCTTC. Its translation: CASSPRDLHEQFF.